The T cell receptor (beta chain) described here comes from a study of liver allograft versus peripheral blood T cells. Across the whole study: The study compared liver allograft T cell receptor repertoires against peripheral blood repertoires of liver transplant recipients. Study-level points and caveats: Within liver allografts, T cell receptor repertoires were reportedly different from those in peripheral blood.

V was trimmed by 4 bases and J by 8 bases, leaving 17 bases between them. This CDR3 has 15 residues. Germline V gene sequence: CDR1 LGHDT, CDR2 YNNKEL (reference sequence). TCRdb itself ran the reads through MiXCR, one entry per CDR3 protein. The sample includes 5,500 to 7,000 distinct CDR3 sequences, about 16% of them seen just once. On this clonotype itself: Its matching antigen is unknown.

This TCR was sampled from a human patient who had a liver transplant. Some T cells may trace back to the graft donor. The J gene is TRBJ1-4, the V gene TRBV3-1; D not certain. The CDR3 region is CASSPWAKQNEKLFF. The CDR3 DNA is TGTGCCAGCAGCCCCTGGGCCAAGCAGAACGAAAAACTGTTTTTT.